The clone carrying this TCR beta chain was detected a few times. There are 15 residues in the CDR3. Germline V gene data show CDR1 as GTSNPN and CDR2 as SVGIG (reference sequence). V lost 2 bases and J lost 4, with 17 bases in between. This entry belongs to a study of T and B cells in COVID-19 patients. Background on the study: COVID-19 patients gave peripheral blood either during active infection or after recovery.

TRB rearrangements were amplified by multiplex PCR with BIOMED2 TRB-A/B primers. TCRdb reanalysed the multiplex PCR reads using MiXCR and keeps one entry per CDR3 protein. The profile shows over 5,000 distinct CDR3 sequences, 25% to 35% of them singletons. TRB was amplified from roughly 250-500 ng of blood genomic DNA. The chain couples TRBV30 to TRBJ1-1; no clear D. Sequences were obtained from blood. This sequence was found in a human donor with active COVID-19. The donor label of this sample is uncertain. CDR3 sequence: CAWSPSRRTITEAFF. Here the CDR3 DNA reads TGTGCCTGGAGTCCTTCCCGGCGGACCATCACTGAAGCTTTCTTT.